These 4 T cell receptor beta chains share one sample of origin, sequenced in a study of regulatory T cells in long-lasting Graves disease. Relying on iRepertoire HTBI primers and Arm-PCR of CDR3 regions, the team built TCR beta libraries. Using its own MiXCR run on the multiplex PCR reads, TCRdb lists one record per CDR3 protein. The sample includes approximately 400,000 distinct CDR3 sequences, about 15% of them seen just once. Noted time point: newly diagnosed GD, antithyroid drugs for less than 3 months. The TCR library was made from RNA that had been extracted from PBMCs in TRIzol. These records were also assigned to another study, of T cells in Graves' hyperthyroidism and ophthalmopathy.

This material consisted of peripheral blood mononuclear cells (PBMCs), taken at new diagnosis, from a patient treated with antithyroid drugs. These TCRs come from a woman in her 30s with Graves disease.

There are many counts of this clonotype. As DNA, the CDR3 is TGTGCCAGCAGCTTAGATGTGCGGGGTGAGCAGTTCTTC. This sequence encodes CASSLDVRGEQFF. This chain joins TRBV11-2 and TRBJ2-1, with TRBD2 as a possible D gene (6 bases). The V and J ends lost 0 bases and 9 bases respectively, with 9 bases between them. The germline gives CDR1 SGHAT, CDR2 FQNNGV. The CDR3 is 13 amino acids. The full variable domain, rest sourced from reference TRBV11-2 and TRBJ2-1, is EAGVAQSPRYKIIEKRQSVAFWCNPISGHATLYWYQQILGQGPKLLIQFQNNGVVDDSQLPKDRFSAERLKGVDSTLKIQPAKLEDSAVYLCASSLDVRGEQFFGPGTRLTVL.

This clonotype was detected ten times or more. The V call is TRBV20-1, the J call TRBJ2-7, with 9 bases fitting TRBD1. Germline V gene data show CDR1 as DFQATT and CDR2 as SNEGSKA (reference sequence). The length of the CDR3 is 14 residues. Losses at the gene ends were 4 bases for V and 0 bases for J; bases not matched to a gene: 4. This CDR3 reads CSAIPGQGSYEQYF. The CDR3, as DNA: TGCAGTGCTATCCCGGGACAGGGCTCCTACGAGCAGTACTTC.

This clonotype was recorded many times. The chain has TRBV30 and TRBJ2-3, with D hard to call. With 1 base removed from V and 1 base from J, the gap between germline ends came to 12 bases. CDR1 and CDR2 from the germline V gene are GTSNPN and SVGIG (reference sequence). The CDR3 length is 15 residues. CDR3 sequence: CAWSGGARRTDTQYF. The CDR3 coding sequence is TGTGCCTGGAGTGGTGGCGCAAGACGCACAGATACGCAGTATTTT.

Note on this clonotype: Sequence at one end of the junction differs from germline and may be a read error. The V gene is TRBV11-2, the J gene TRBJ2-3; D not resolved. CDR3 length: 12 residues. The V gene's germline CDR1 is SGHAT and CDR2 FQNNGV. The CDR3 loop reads CASSPQADTQYF. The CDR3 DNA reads TGCGCCAGCAGCCCCCAGGCAGATACGCAGTATTTT.